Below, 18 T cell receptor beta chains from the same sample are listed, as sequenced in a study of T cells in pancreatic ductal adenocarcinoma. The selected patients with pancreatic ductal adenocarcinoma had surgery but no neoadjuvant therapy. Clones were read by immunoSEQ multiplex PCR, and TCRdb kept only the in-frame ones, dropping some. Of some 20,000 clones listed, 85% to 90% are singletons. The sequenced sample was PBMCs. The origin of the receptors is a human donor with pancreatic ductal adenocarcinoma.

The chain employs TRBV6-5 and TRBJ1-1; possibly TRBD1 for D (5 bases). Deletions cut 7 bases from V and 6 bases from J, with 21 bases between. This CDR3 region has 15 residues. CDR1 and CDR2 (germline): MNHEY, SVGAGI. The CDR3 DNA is TGTGCCAGCATCCTTTGGCGCGGGGGGAGGGCTGAAGCTTTCTTT. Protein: CASILWRGGRAEAFF.

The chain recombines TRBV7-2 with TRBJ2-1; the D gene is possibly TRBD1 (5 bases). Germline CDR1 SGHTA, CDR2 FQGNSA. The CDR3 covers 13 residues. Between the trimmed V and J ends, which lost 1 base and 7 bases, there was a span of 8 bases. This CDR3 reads CASSLEGANEQFF. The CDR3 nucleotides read TGTGCCAGCAGCTTAGAAGGGGCAAATGAGCAGTTCTTC.

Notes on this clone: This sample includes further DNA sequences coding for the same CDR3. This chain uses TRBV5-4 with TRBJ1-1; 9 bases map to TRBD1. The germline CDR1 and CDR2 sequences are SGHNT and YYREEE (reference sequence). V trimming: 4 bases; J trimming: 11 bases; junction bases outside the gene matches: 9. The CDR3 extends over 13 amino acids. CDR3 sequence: CASSRTGTGNAFF. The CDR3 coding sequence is TGTGCCAGCAGCCGAACCGGGACAGGGAACGCTTTCTTT.

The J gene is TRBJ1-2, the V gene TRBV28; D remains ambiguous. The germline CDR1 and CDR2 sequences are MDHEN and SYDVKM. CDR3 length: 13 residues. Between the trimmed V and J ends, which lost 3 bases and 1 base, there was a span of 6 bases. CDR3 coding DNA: TGTGCCAGCAGTTTTTCCAGTAACTATGGCTACACCTTC. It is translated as CASSFSSNYGYTF.

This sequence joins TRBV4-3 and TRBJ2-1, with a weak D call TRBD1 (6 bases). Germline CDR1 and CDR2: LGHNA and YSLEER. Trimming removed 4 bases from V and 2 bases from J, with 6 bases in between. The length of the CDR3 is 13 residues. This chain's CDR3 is CASSRTAYNEQFF. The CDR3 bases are TGCGCCAGCAGCCGGACAGCCTACAATGAGCAGTTCTTC.

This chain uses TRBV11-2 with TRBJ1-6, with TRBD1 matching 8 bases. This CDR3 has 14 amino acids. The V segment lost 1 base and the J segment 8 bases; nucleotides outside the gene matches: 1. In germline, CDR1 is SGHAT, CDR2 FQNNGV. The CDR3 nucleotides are TGTGCCAGCAGCTTAGCAGGGGGCGATTCACCCCTCCACTTT. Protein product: CASSLAGGDSPLHF.

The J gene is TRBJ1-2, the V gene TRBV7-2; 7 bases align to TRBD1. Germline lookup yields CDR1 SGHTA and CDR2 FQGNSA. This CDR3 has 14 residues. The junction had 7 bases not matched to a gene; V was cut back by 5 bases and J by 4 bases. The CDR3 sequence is CASSPGTASYGYTF. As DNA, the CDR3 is TGTGCCAGCAGCCCCGGGACAGCCAGCTATGGCTACACCTTC.

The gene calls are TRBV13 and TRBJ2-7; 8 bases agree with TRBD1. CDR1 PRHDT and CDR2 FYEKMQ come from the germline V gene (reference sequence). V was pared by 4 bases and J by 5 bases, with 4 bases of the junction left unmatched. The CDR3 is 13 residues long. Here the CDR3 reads CASSSQGDHEQYF. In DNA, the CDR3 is TGTGCCAGCAGCTCACAGGGGGACCACGAGCAGTACTTC.

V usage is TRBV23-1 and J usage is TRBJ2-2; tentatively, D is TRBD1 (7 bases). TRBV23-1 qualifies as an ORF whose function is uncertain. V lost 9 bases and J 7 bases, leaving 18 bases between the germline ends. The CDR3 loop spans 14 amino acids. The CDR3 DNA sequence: TGCGCCAGAAAAAGGAGGGGGCTTGGCGGGGAGCTGTTTTTT. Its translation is CARKRRGLGGELFF.

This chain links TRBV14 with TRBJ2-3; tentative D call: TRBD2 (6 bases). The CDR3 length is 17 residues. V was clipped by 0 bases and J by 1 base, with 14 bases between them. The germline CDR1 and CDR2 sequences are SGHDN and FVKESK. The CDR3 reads CASSQDRMGLRTDTQYF. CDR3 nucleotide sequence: TGTGCCAGCAGCCAAGATAGAATGGGACTTCGCACAGATACGCAGTATTTT.

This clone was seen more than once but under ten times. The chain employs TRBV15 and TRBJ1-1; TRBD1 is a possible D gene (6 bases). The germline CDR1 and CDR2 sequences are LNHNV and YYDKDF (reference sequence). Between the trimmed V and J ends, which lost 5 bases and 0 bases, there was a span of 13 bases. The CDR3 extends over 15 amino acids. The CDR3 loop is CATSLGQQMNTEAFF. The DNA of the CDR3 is TGTGCCACCAGCCTCGGACAGCAAATGAACACTGAAGCTTTCTTT.

CDR3 residues: CASNGTGFLPSSGNTIYF. The CDR3 coding sequence is TGTGCCAGCAACGGGACAGGGTTTTTACCGAGCTCTGGAAACACCATATATTTT. V usage is TRBV11-2 and J usage is TRBJ1-3; 9 positions agree with TRBD1. Per germline, CDR1 SGHAT and CDR2 FQNNGV. There are 18 residues in the CDR3. With 7 bases clipped from V and 0 bases from J, the junction kept 13 bases outside the gene matches.

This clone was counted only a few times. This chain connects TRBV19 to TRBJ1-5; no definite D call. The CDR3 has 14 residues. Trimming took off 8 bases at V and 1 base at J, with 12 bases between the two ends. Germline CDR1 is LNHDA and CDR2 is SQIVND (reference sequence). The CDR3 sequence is CASLPRVSNQPQHF. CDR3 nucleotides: TGTGCCAGTCTACCCCGAGTAAGCAATCAGCCCCAGCATTTT.

Here the CDR3 reads CASSQDGGIYGYTF. The CDR3 nucleotides are TGTGCCAGCAGCCAAGACGGGGGAATCTATGGCTACACCTTC. The chain combines TRBV4-2 with TRBJ1-2; D possibly corresponds to TRBD1 (5 bases). The germline CDR1 and CDR2 sequences are LGHNA and YNFKEQ. The CDR3 extends over 14 amino acids. With 0 bases removed from V and 4 bases from J, the gap between germline ends came to 9 bases.

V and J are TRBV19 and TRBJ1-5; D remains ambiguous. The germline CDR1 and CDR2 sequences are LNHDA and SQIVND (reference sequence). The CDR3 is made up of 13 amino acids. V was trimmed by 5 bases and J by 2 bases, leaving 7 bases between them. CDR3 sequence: CASSFRGNQPQHF. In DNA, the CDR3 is TGTGCCAGTAGTTTTCGGGGCAATCAGCCCCAGCATTTT.

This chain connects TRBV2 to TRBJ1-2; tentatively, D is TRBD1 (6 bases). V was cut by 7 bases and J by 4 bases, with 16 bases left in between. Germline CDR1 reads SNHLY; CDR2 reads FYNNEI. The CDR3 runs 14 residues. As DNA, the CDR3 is TGTGCCAGCACCTTACTCAGGGGACGCTATGGCTACACCTTC. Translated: CASTLLRGRYGYTF. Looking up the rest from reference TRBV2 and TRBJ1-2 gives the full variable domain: EPEVTQTPSHQVTQMGQEVILRCVPISNHLYFYWYRQILGQKVEFLVSFYNNEISEKSEIFDDQFSVERPDGSNFTLKIRSTKLEDSAMYFCASTLLRGRYGYTFGSGTRLTVV.

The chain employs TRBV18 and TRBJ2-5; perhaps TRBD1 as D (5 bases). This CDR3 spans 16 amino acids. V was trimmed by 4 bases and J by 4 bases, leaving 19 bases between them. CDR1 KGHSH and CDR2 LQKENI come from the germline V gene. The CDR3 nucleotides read TGTGCCAGCTCACGCCGGCAGGGTCCCAAATTAGAGACCCAGTACTTC. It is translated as CASSRRQGPKLETQYF.

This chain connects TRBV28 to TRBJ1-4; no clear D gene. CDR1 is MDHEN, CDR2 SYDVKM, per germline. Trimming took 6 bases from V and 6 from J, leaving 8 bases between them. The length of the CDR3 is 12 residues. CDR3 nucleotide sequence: TGTGCCAGCAGCCGAGAGTATGAAAAACTGTTTTTT. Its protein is CASSREYEKLFF.